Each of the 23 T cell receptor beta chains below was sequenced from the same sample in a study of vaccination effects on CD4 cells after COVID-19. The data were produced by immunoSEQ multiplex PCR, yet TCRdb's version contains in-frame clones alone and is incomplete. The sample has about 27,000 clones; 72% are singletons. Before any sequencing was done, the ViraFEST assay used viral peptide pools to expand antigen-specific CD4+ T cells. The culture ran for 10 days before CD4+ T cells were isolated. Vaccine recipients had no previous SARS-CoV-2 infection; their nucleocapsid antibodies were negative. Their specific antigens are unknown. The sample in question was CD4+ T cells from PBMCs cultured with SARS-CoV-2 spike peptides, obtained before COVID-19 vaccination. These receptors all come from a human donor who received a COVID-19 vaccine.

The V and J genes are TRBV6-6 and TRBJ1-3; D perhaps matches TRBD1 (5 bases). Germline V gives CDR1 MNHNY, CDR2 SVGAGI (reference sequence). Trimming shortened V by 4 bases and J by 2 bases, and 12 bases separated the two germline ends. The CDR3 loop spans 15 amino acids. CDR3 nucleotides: TGTGCCAGCAGTTTATGGGGGGAGGCTGGAAACACCATATATTTT. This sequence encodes CASSLWGEAGNTIYF.

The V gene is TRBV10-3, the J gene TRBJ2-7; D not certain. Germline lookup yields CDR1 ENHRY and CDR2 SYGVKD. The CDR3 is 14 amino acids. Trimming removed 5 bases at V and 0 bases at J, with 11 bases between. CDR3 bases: TGTGCCATCAGTCCCGTCCCGGACTCCTACGAGCAGTACTTC. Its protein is CAISPVPDSYEQYF.

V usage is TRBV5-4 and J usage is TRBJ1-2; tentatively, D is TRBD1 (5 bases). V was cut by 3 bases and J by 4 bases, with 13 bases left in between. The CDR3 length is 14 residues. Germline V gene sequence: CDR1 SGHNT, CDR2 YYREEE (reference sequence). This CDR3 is CASSSTGRSYGYTF. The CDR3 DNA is TGTGCCAGCAGCTCAACAGGCCGGAGCTATGGCTACACCTTC.

DNA of the CDR3: TGTGCCAGCAGCTCCGGGGATAAAAATGAAAAACTGTTTTTT. It encodes CASSSGDKNEKLFF. The chain carries TRBV27 and TRBJ1-4, with D hard to call. The CDR3 sequence is 14 residues long. V lost 6 bases to trimming and J lost 5 bases, with 13 bases between them. Looked up from germline, CDR1 is MNHEY and CDR2 is SMNVEV (reference sequence).

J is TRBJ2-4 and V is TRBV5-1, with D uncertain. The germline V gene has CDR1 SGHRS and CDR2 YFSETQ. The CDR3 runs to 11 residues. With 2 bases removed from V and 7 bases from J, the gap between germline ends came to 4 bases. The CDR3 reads CASSLQNIQYF. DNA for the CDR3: TGCGCCAGCAGCTTACAGAACATTCAGTACTTC.

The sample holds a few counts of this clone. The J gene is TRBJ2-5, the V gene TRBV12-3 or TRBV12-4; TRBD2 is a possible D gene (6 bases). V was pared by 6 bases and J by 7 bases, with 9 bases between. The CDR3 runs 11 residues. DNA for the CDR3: TGTGCCAGCAGCATGGGGGGGACCCAGTACTTC. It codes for CASSMGGTQYF.

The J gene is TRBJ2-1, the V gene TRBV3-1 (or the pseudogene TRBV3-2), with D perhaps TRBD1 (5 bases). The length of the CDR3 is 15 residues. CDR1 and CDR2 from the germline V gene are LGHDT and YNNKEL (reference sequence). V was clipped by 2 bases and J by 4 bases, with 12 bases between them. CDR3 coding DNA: TGTGCCAGCAGCCAACAGGGTATAGGATACAATGAGCAGTTCTTC. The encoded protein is CASSQQGIGYNEQFF.

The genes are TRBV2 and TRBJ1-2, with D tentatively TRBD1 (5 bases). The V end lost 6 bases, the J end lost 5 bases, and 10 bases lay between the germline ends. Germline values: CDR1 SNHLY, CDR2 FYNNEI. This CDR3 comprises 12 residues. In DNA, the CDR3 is TGTGCCAGCAGAGAGCAGGGTTATGGCTACACCTTC. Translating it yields CASREQGYGYTF. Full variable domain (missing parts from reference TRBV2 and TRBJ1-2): EPEVTQTPSHQVTQMGQEVILRCVPISNHLYFYWYRQILGQKVEFLVSFYNNEISEKSEIFDDQFSVERPDGSNFTLKIRSTKLEDSAMYFCASREQGYGYTFGSGTRLTVV.

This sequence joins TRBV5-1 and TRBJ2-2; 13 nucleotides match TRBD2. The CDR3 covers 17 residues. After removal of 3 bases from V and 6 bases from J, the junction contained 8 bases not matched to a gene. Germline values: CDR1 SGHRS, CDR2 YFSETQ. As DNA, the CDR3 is TGCGCCAGCAGCTGGGGGACTAGCGGGATGGGTGCCGGGGAGCTGTTTTTT. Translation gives CASSWGTSGMGAGELFF. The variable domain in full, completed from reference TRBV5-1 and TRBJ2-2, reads KAGVTQTPRYLIKTRGQQVTLSCSPISGHRSVSWYQQTPGQGLQFLFEYFSETQRNKGNFPGRFSGRQFSNSRSEMNVSTLELGDSALYLCASSWGTSGMGAGELFFGEGSRLTVL.

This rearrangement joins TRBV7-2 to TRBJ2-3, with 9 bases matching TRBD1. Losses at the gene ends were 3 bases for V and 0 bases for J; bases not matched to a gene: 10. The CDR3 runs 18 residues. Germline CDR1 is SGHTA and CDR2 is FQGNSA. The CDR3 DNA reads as TGTGCCAGCAGCTTGGCCGGGACAGGGTTAACTAGCACAGATACGCAGTATTTT. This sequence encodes CASSLAGTGLTSTDTQYF.

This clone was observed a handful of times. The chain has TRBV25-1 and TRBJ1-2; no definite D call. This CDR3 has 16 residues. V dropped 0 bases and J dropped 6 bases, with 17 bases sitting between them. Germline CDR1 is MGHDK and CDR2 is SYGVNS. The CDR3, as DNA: TGTGCCAGCAGTGAATATAGATTAGGACTACTTCATGGCTACACCTTC. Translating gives CASSEYRLGLLHGYTF.

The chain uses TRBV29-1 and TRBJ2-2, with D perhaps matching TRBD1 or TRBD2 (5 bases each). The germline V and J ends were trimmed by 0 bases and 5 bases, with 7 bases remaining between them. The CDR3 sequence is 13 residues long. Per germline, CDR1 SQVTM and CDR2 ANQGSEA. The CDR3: CSVEEGVTGELFF. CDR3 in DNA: TGCAGCGTTGAAGAGGGGGTGACCGGGGAGCTGTTTTTT.

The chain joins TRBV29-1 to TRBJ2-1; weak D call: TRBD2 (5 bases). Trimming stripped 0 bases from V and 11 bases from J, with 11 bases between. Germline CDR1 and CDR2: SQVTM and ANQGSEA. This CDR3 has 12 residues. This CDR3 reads CSVEELGKKQFF. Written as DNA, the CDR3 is TGCAGCGTTGAAGAACTAGGTAAAAAGCAGTTCTTC.

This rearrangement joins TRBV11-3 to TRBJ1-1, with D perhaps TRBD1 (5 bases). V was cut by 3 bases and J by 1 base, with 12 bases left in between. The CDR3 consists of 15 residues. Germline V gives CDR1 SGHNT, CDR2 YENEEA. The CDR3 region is CASSFSSQGNTEAFF. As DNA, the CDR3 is TGTGCCAGCAGCTTCTCTTCCCAGGGGAACACTGAAGCTTTCTTT.

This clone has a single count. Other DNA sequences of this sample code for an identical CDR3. This chain's CDR3 is CASSFGGSNEKLFF. Here the CDR3 DNA reads TGCGCCAGCAGCTTTGGGGGGAGTAATGAAAAACTGTTTTTT. The chain employs TRBV5-1 and TRBJ1-4, with D tentatively TRBD1 (5 bases). The germline gives CDR1 SGHRS, CDR2 YFSETQ. Trimming took off 2 bases at V and 4 bases at J, with 9 bases between the two ends. This CDR3 contains 14 residues.

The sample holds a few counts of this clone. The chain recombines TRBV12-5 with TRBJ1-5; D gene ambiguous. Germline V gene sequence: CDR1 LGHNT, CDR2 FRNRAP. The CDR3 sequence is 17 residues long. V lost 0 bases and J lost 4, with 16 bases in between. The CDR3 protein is CASGLVNSGRPNQPQHF. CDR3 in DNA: TGTGCTAGTGGTTTGGTAAACTCCGGCAGACCTAATCAGCCCCAGCATTTT.

The CDR3 sequence: CASSHKRQGGNSPLHF. The CDR3 DNA follows: TGTGCCAGCAGCCACAAGAGACAGGGGGGTAATTCACCCCTCCACTTT. J is TRBJ1-6 and V is TRBV7-9; 9 bases are shared with TRBD1. The CDR3 has 16 residues. J gave up 6 bases and V 5 bases, and 8 bases lay outside the gene matches. Looked up from germline, CDR1 is SEHNR and CDR2 is FQNEAQ (reference sequence).

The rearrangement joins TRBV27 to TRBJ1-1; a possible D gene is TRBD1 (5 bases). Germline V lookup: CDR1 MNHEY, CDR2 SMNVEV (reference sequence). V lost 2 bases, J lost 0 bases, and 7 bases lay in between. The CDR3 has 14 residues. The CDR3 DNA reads TGTGCCAGCAGTTTAACAGGCATGAACACTGAAGCTTTCTTT. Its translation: CASSLTGMNTEAFF.

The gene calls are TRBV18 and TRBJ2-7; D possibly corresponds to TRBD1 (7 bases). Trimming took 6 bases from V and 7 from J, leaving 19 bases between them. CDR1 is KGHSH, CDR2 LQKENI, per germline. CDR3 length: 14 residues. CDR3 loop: CASSGQARGGEQYF. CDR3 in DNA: TGTGCCAGCTCCGGACAGGCAAGAGGGGGGGAGCAGTACTTC.

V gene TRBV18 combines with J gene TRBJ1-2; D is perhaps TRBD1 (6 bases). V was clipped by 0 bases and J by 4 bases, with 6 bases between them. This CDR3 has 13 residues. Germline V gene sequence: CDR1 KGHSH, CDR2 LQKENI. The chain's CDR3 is CASSPPDSYGYTF. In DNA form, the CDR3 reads TGTGCCAGCTCACCACCGGACAGCTATGGCTACACCTTC.

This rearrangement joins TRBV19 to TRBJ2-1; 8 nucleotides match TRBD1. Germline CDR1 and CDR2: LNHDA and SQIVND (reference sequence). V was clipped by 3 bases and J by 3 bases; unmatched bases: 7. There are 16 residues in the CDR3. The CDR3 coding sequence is TGTGCCAGTAGTATGATCCTACAGGGGGGCTACAATGAGCAGTTCTTC. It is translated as CASSMILQGGYNEQFF.

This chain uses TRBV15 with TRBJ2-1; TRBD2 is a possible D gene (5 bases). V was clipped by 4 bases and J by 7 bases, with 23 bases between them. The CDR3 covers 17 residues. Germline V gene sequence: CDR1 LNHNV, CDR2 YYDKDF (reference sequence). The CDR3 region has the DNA TGTGCCACCAGCAAGCCCCACCGGAGGACGGGGAATAATGAGCAGTTCTTC. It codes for CATSKPHRRTGNNEQFF.

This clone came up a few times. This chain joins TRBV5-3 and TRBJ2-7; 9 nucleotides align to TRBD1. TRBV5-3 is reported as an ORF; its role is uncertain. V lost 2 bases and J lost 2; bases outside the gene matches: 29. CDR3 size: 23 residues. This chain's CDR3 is CARSLSSGTGPIPLSLAPYEQYF. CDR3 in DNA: TGTGCCAGAAGCTTATCTTCCGGGACAGGGCCCATCCCACTCTCCCTAGCTCCCTACGAGCAGTACTTC.